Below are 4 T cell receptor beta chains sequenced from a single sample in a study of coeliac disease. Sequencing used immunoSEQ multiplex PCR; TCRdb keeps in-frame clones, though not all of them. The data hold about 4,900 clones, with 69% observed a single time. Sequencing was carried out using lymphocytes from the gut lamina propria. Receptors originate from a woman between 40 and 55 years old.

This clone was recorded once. This CDR3 is CASNRQTGDYGYTF. The DNA of the CDR3 is TGTGCCAGCAATAGACAGACGGGCGACTATGGCTACACCTTC. The genes are TRBV6-1 and TRBJ1-2, with D perhaps matching TRBD1 (5 bases). V was clipped by 7 bases and J by 3 bases, with 15 bases between them. The CDR3 loop spans 14 amino acids. Germline CDR1 reads MNHNS; CDR2 reads SASEGT.

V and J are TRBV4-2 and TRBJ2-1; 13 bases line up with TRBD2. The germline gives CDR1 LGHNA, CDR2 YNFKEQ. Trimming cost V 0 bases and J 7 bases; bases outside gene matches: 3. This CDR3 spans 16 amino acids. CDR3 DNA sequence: TGTGCCAGCAGCCAAGATCAGACTAGCGGGAGGAATGAGCAGTTCTTC. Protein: CASSQDQTSGRNEQFF.

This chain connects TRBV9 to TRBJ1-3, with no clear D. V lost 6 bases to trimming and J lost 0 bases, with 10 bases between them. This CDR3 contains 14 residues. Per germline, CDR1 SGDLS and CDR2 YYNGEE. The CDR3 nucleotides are TGTGCCAGCACAAGGGAGGACTCTGGAAACACCATATATTTT. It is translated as CASTREDSGNTIYF.

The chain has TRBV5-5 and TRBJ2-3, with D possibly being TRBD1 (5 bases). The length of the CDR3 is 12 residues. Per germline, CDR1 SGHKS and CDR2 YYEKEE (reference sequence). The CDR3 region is CDHRTYTDTQYF. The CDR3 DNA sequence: TGTGATCACAGGACCTACACAGATACGCAGTATTTT.